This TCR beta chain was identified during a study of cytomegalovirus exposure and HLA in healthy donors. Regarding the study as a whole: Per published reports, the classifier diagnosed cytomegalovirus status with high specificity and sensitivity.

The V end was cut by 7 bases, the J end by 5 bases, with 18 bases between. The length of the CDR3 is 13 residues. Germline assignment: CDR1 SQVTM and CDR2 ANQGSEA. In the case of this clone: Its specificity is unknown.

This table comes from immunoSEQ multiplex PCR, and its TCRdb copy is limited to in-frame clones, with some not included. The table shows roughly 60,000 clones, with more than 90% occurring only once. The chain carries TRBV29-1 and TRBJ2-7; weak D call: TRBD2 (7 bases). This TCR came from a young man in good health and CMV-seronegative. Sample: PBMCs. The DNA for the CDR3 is TGCAGCGGGGGGGGCGGGAGCTCTAACGAGCAGTACTTC. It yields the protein CSGGGGSSNEQYF.